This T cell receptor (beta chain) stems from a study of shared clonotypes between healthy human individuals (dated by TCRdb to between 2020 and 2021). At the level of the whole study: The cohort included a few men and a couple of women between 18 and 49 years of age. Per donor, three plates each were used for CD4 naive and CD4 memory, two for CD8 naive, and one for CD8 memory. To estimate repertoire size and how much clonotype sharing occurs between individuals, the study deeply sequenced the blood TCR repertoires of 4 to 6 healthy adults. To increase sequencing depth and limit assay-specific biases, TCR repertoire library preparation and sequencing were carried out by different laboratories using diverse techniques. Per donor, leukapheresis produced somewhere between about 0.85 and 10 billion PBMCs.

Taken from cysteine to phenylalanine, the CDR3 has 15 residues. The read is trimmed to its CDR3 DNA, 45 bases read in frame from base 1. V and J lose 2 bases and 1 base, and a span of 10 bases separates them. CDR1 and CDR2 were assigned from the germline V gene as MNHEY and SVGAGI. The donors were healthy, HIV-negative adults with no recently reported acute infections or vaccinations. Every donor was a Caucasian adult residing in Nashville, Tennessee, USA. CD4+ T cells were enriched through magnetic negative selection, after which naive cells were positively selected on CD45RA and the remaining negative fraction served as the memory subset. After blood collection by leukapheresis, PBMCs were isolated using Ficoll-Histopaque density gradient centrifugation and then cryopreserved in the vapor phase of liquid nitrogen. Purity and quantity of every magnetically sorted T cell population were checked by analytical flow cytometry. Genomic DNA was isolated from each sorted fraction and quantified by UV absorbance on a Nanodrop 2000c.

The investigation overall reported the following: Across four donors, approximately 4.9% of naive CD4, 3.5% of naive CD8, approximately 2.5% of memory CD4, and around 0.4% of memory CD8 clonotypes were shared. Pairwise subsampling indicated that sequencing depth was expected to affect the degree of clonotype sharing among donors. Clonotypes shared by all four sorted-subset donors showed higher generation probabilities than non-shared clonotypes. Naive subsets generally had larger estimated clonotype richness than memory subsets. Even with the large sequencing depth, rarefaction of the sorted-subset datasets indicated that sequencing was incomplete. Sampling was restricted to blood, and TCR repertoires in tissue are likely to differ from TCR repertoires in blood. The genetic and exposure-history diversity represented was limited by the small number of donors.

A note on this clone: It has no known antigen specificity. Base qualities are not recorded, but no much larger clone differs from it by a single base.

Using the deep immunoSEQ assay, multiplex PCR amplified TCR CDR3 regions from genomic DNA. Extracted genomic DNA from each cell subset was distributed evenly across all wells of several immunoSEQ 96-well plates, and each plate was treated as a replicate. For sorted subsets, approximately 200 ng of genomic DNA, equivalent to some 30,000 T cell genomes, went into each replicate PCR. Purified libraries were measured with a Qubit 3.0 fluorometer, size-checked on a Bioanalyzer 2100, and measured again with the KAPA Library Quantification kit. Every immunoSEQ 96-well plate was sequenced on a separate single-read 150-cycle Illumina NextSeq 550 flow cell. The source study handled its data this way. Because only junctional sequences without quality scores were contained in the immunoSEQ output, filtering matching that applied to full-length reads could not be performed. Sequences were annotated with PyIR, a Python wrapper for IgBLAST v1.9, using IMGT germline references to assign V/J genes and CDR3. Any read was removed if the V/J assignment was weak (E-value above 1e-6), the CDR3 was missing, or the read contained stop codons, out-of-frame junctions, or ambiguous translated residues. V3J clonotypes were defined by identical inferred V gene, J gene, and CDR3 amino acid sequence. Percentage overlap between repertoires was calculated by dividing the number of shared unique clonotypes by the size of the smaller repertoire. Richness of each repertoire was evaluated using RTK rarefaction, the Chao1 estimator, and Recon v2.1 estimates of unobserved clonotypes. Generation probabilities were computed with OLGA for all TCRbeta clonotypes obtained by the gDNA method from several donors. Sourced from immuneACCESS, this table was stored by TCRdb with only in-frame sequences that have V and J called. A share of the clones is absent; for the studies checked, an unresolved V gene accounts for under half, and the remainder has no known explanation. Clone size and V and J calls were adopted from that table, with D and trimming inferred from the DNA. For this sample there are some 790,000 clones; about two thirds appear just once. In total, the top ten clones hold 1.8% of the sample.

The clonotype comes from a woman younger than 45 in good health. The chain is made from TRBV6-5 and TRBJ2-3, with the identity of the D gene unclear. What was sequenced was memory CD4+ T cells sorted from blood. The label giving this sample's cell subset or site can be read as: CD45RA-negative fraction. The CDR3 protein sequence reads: CASSYRSPGTDTQYF. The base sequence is TGTGCCAGCAGTTACCGATCACCGGGCACAGATACGCAGTATTTT.